The 29 T cell receptor beta chains below were found in one sample sequenced in a study of cytomegalovirus exposure and HLA in healthy donors. PCR amplification relied on 60 Vbeta primers (plus 13 Jbeta primers). Clones were sequenced by immunoSEQ multiplex PCR, and TCRdb holds only the in-frame ones, with some missing. The data show roughly 220,000 clones, more than 75% seen once. What was sequenced was PBMCs. The origin of the receptors is a woman between 40 and 50 years old in good health and CMV-seronegative.

The chain employs TRBV28 and TRBJ2-2; no definite D call. V was cut by 5 bases and J by 4 bases, with 17 bases left in between. The CDR3 is 16 amino acids. CDR1 MDHEN and CDR2 SYDVKM come from the germline V gene. The CDR3 sequence is CASSGLGASTTGELFF. The CDR3 coding sequence is TGTGCCAGCAGTGGCCTTGGAGCCTCCACCACCGGGGAGCTGTTTTTT.

Only one count was recorded for this clone. This sequence joins TRBV11-2 and TRBJ1-3, with D uncertain. V lost 5 bases to trimming and J lost 4 bases, with 12 bases between them. The CDR3 runs 14 residues. Germline CDR1 and CDR2: SGHAT and FQNNGV. CDR3 residues: CASSPHSMGNTIYF. The CDR3 region has the DNA TGTGCCAGCAGCCCCCACTCCATGGGAAACACCATATATTTT. The variable domain in full, with the rest retrieved from reference TRBV11-2 and TRBJ1-3, is EAGVAQSPRYKIIEKRQSVAFWCNPISGHATLYWYQQILGQGPKLLIQFQNNGVVDDSQLPKDRFSAERLKGVDSTLKIQPAKLEDSAVYLCASSPHSMGNTIYFGEGSWLTVV.

The rearrangement joins TRBV19 to TRBJ2-2; D possibly corresponds to TRBD1 (6 bases). The CDR3 covers 14 residues. Trimming removed 7 bases at V and 4 bases at J, with 13 bases between. Germline values: CDR1 LNHDA, CDR2 SQIVND (reference sequence). This CDR3 reads CASISGHSTGELFF. CDR3 bases: TGTGCCAGTATCTCGGGACACAGCACCGGGGAGCTGTTTTTT.

This clone was seen only once. CDR3 coding DNA: TGTGCCAGCTCACCCGGGACAGGGGGCGACGAAAAACTGTTTTTT. Protein product: CASSPGTGGDEKLFF. The V gene is TRBV18, the J gene TRBJ1-4; 12 bases fit TRBD1. CDR3 length: 15 residues. Trimming removed 3 bases from V and 8 bases from J; junction bases left unmatched: 4. CDR1 KGHSH and CDR2 LQKENI come from the germline V gene.

V gene TRBV6-1 combines with J gene TRBJ1-2; D is perhaps TRBD1 (6 bases). Per the germline V gene, CDR1 is MNHNS and CDR2 is SASEGT. The CDR3 spans 13 residues. Trimming left V 10 bases short and J 6 bases short, with 18 bases between. DNA of the CDR3: TGTGCCACCTCCCTGGCAGGGGCGGATGGCTACACCTTC. Protein sequence: CATSLAGADGYTF.

Worth noting for this clone: Other nucleotide sequences from this sample produce the same CDR3. The chain is built from TRBV18 and TRBJ1-1; unclear D gene. The germline V gene encodes CDR1 KGHSH and CDR2 LQKENI. Trimming stripped 5 bases from V and 5 bases from J, with 15 bases between. The length of the CDR3 is 14 residues. The CDR3 here is CASSSTPEWTEAFF. CDR3 sequence (DNA): TGTGCCAGCTCATCGACCCCGGAGTGGACTGAAGCTTTCTTT.

The chain combines TRBV10-3 with TRBJ2-7, with D perhaps matching TRBD2 (6 bases). Germline lookup yields CDR1 ENHRY and CDR2 SYGVKD. The CDR3 runs 14 residues. V lost 6 bases, J lost 0 bases, and 12 bases lay in between. The CDR3, as DNA: TGTGCCATCAGCCCTAGCGTTAGCTCCTACGAGCAGTACTTC. It is translated as CAISPSVSSYEQYF.

V gene TRBV7-8 combines with J gene TRBJ1-2, with a possible D match to TRBD1 (6 bases). CDR3 length equals 15 residues. V was pared by 3 bases and J by 8 bases, with 19 bases between. CDR1 and CDR2 from the germline V gene are SGHVS and FQNEAQ. The CDR3 reads CASSFDFPGVGGYTF. The CDR3 DNA sequence: TGTGCCAGCAGCTTCGATTTCCCAGGGGTTGGCGGCTACACCTTC.

This rearrangement joins TRBV2 to TRBJ2-3; D perhaps matches TRBD2 (6 bases). The CDR3 is made up of 14 amino acids. V was pared by 9 bases and J by 2 bases, with 15 bases between. The germline V gene encodes CDR1 SNHLY and CDR2 FYNNEI. CDR3 bases: TGTGCCAGAAGGAACCCGGGAGCCACAGATACGCAGTATTTT. Protein product: CARRNPGATDTQYF.

The V and J genes are TRBV7-9 and TRBJ1-5; a possible D gene is TRBD1 (6 bases). Trimming left V 3 bases short and J 9 bases short, with 18 bases between. This CDR3 is built from 15 residues. The germline gives CDR1 SEHNR, CDR2 FQNEAQ (reference sequence). The CDR3: CASSLGAGTPGPQHF. CDR3 in DNA: TGTGCCAGCAGCTTGGGGGCCGGGACGCCCGGGCCCCAGCATTTT.

The V gene is TRBV4-1, the J gene TRBJ1-1; TRBD1 matches at 8 bases. This CDR3 region has 15 residues. CDR1 is MGHRA and CDR2 is YSYEKL in the germline V gene. The trim removed 4 bases at V and 7 bases at J, leaving 11 bases unmatched. The CDR3 region is CASSPSGGGLNEAFF. CDR3 sequence (DNA): TGCGCCAGCAGCCCCTCAGGGGGCGGGTTAAATGAAGCTTTCTTT.

The chain employs TRBV5-1 and TRBJ1-1; 8 positions match TRBD1. The CDR3 covers 15 residues. From germline, CDR1 is SGHRS and CDR2 YFSETQ. V trimming: 3 bases; J trimming: 6 bases; junction bases outside the gene matches: 10. DNA for the CDR3: TGCGCCAGCAGCTGGGGGGCAGGGGGCTGGTCTGAAGCTTTCTTT. Amino acids: CASSWGAGGWSEAFF.

This rearrangement joins TRBV7-9 to TRBJ2-1; 14 positions agree with TRBD2. CDR3 length equals 16 residues. Germline V gene data show CDR1 as SEHNR and CDR2 as FQNEAQ (reference sequence). V trimming: 2 bases; J trimming: 8 bases; junction bases outside the gene matches: 5. CDR3 DNA: TGTGCCAGCAGCTTACCGGGACTAGCGGGAGTAGATGAGCAGTTCTTC. Its translation is CASSLPGLAGVDEQFF.

This clone was seen only a few times. This sequence joins TRBV2 and TRBJ2-2, with a tentative D call TRBD1 (5 bases). Trimming left V 2 bases short and J 1 base short, with 5 bases between. Germline CDR1 reads SNHLY; CDR2 reads FYNNEI. The CDR3 runs 14 residues. In DNA form, the CDR3 reads TGTGCCAGCAGTGAACAGGGGAACACCGGGGAGCTGTTTTTT. Its protein is CASSEQGNTGELFF.

Only a few counts were recorded for this clone. J is TRBJ1-4 and V is TRBV7-9; D might be TRBD1 (6 bases). Looked up from germline, CDR1 is SEHNR and CDR2 is FQNEAQ (reference sequence). CDR3 size: 16 residues. The V end lost 5 bases, the J end lost 0 bases, and 13 bases lay between the germline ends. In nucleotides, the CDR3 is TGTGCCAGCAGCCGTGGACAGCTCACAACTAATGAAAAACTGTTTTTT. Its translation is CASSRGQLTTNEKLFF.

The rearrangement joins TRBV6-5 to TRBJ2-3; 9 bases fit TRBD2. The CDR3 runs to 15 residues. Germline V gene lookup returns CDR1 MNHEY and CDR2 SVGAGI. The V gene end was trimmed by 6 bases and the J gene end by 1 base; junction bases not matched to a gene: 5. The CDR3 bases are TGTGCCAGCAGGGGGGGACTAGCAGGCACAGATACGCAGTATTTT. This translates into CASRGGLAGTDTQYF.

This chain links TRBV11-1 with TRBJ2-7; tentatively, D is TRBD1 (6 bases). Trimming took 0 bases from V and 12 from J, leaving 15 bases between them. Germline-derived CDR1 and CDR2 are SGHAT and FQDESV (reference sequence). The CDR3 contains 13 residues. The CDR3 loop reads CASSLALGQGRYF. DNA of the CDR3: TGTGCCAGCAGCTTAGCGCTGGGGCAGGGGAGGTACTTC.

Comment on this clone: At the DNA level, this CDR3 is encoded by other sequences in the same sample as well. The V call is TRBV7-6, the J call TRBJ2-7, with D tentatively TRBD2 (6 bases). V lost 1 base, J lost 3 bases, and 10 bases lay in between. CDR1 is SGHVS and CDR2 is FNYEAQ in the germline V gene. The CDR3 sequence is 14 residues long. In DNA, the CDR3 is TGTGCCAGCAGCTTAGGTCAGGGAGGCTACGAGCAGTACTTC. It specifies CASSLGQGGYEQYF. Full variable domain (remainder filled in from reference TRBV7-6 and TRBJ2-7): GAGVSQSPRYKVTKRGQDVALRCDPISGHVSLYWYRQALGQGPEFLTYFNYEAQQDKSGLPNDRFSAERPEGSISTLTIQRTEQRDSAMYRCASSLGQGGYEQYFGPGTRLTVT.

The V gene is TRBV9, the J gene TRBJ2-1; D uncertain. The CDR3 covers 16 residues. In germline, CDR1 is SGDLS, CDR2 YYNGEE. Trimming took 0 bases from V and 1 from J, leaving 11 bases between them. The CDR3 is CASSVALGWSYNEQFF. The CDR3 DNA follows: TGTGCCAGCAGCGTAGCGCTAGGTTGGTCCTACAATGAGCAGTTCTTC.

The chain links TRBV30 to TRBJ1-2; tentatively, D is TRBD1 (5 bases). CDR1 and CDR2 from the germline V gene are GTSNPN and SVGIG (reference sequence). CDR3 size: 14 residues. With 2 bases removed from V and 7 bases from J, the gap between germline ends came to 17 bases. CDR3 bases: TGTGCCTGGAGTCCAGGCAGGGTAACCGGTGGCTACACCTTC. Translated: CAWSPGRVTGGYTF.

The DNA of the CDR3 is TGCGCCAGCAGCCGAGCAATGGCAGGGGTGAACACTGAAGCTTTCTTT. This gives the protein CASSRAMAGVNTEAFF. The chain carries TRBV5-1 and TRBJ1-1; D is possibly TRBD1 (6 bases). Germline V gives CDR1 SGHRS, CDR2 YFSETQ. The germline V and J ends were trimmed by 4 bases and 0 bases, with 16 bases remaining between them. The CDR3 covers 16 residues.

This clone appeared a few times. The CDR3 reads CASSGTSGTADTQYF. CDR3 sequence (DNA): TGTGCCAGCAGTGGGACTAGCGGGACCGCAGATACGCAGTATTTT. The chain combines TRBV25-1 with TRBJ2-3; TRBD2 agrees at 12 bases. The CDR3 spans 15 residues. Germline assignment: CDR1 MGHDK and CDR2 SYGVNS. The J segment lost 4 bases and the V segment lost 4 bases, leaving 3 bases of the junction unmatched.

The chain uses TRBV28 and TRBJ1-4, with 7 nucleotides matching TRBD1. In germline, CDR1 is MDHEN, CDR2 SYDVKM. The V gene end was trimmed by 10 bases and the J gene end by 7 bases; junction bases not matched to a gene: 9. This CDR3 is 13 amino acids long. For the CDR3, the DNA is TGTGCCACCGAAGGGGGCGTCGGTGAAAAACTGTTTTTT. Translation gives CATEGGVGEKLFF.

The rearrangement links TRBV10-3 to TRBJ1-2; 7 nucleotides agree with TRBD1. The length of the CDR3 is 17 residues. V dropped 0 bases and J dropped 1; count of bases not matched to a gene: 8. Germline V gene sequence: CDR1 ENHRY, CDR2 SYGVKD. CDR3 amino acids: CAISESEDRAFNYGYTF. As DNA, the CDR3 is TGTGCCATCAGTGAGTCGGAAGACAGGGCTTTTAACTATGGCTACACCTTC.

The rearrangement uses TRBV19 and TRBJ1-2; TRBD1 matches at 8 bases. This CDR3 region has 16 residues. Germline V CDR1 and CDR2: LNHDA, SQIVND (reference sequence). V trimming: 7 bases; J trimming: 4 bases; junction bases outside the gene matches: 14. The CDR3 here is CASTNRGTGPFYGYTF. CDR3 DNA: TGTGCCAGTACCAATAGGGGGACAGGACCCTTCTATGGCTACACCTTC.

The V call is TRBV5-5, the J call TRBJ1-3; 10 positions match TRBD1. Germline-derived CDR1 and CDR2 are SGHKS and YYEKEE (reference sequence). The length of the CDR3 is 16 residues. Germline trimming cut 4 bases from V and 4 bases from J; bases unmatched to any gene: 8. In DNA form, the CDR3 reads TGTGCCAGCAGCCCAGACCCGGACAGGGGGGGAAACACCATATATTTT. This encodes CASSPDPDRGGNTIYF. Full variable domain (outside the CDR3, taken from reference TRBV5-5 and TRBJ1-3): DAGVTQSPTHLIKTRGQQVTLRCSPISGHKSVSWYQQVLGQGPQFIFQYYEKEERGRGNFPDRFSARQFPNYSSELNVNALLLGDSALYLCASSPDPDRGGNTIYFGEGSWLTVV.

The rearrangement links TRBV9 to TRBJ2-1; D is uncertain. V lost 1 base to trimming and J lost 7 bases, with 12 bases between them. The CDR3 totals 14 residues. Germline-derived CDR1 and CDR2 are SGDLS and YYNGEE. The CDR3 DNA is TGTGCCAGCAGCGTAAACTACCCCGGAAATGAGCAGTTCTTC. Residues: CASSVNYPGNEQFF.

CDR3 in DNA: TGTGCCAGCAGCTCCCGGGGACTAGCGGGTAGCTCCTACGAGCAGTACTTC. It codes for CASSSRGLAGSSYEQYF. The chain recombines TRBV7-6 with TRBJ2-7, with 12 bases lining up with TRBD2. Germline V CDR1 and CDR2: SGHVS, FNYEAQ. This CDR3 region has 17 residues. V lost 4 bases, J lost 0 bases, and 7 bases stayed unmatched. Combining the CDR3 with reference TRBV7-6 and TRBJ2-7 gives the whole variable domain GAGVSQSPRYKVTKRGQDVALRCDPISGHVSLYWYRQALGQGPEFLTYFNYEAQQDKSGLPNDRFSAERPEGSISTLTIQRTEQRDSAMYRCASSSRGLAGSSYEQYFGPGTRLTVT.

The rearrangement joins TRBV29-1 to TRBJ1-1, with TRBD1 matching over 8 bases. V shed 8 bases and J 6 bases; nucleotides not matched to a gene: 5. The CDR3 runs to 11 residues. The germline V gene has CDR1 SQVTM and CDR2 ANQGSEA. In nucleotides, the CDR3 is TGCAGCTCAGGACAGGGCGCTGAAGCTTTCTTT. Its protein product is CSSGQGAEAFF.